The table lists the clone carrying this T cell receptor (beta chain) with a few counts. Antigen unknown. Under the authors' procedure: Filtering differed because ImmunoSEQ produced junction-only sequences that carried no quality scores. The repertoire was sequenced with immunoSEQ multiplex PCR; TCRdb's copy has only in-frame clones and lacks some. V and J calls and clone size are copied from that table; D and trimming were computed from the DNA. The data show approximately 340,000 clones, around 79% seen once. Deletions cut 0 bases from V and 9 bases from J, with 17 bases between. The CDR3 contains 16 residues. Germline values: CDR1 SGHTA, CDR2 FQGNSA. The data derive from a study of shared clonotypes between healthy human individuals. Study results and caveats: The donor pool, a small one, limited the genetic and exposure-history diversity represented. Compared with memory subsets, naive subsets generally had larger estimated richness. It was anticipated that sequencing depth would influence how many clonotypes donors shared.

V gene TRBV7-2 combines with J gene TRBJ2-2; TRBD1 or TRBD2 may be the D gene (6 bases each). The TCR was taken from a man aged 25 to 40 in good health. Sequencing was performed on memory CD4+ T cells sorted from blood. Subset of the sample: CD45RA-negative fraction. The CDR3 nucleotides read TGTGCCAGCAGCTTAGCTCCGGGGGCCCTGCCCTGGGAGCTGTTTTTT. Its protein product is CASSLAPGALPWELFF.